A selection of T cell receptor beta chains follows, all from one sample in a study of control samples from healthy donors and cancer patients. Profiled with immunoSEQ multiplex PCR; TCRdb holds only in-frame clones, not every one. The table includes about 140,000 clones, about 90% detected once. Sequencing used blood. Receptors were obtained from a man between 18 and 29 years old in good health. Each CDR3 is given with its conserved first and last residue. The order of the fields is V gene, J gene, D gene, clone size, CDR3 protein, CDR3 DNA. The D gene is left open where the match is weak. Rows give clone size only sometimes, using once, few, many, or a class for an expanded clone.

TRBV5-1,TRBJ1-5,NA,NA,CASSLGTGRDQPQHF,TGCGCCAGCAGCTTGGGAACTGGGCGGGATCAGCCCCAGCATTTT
TRBV11-2,TRBJ1-5,NA,NA,CASSLAWTTSSNQPQHF,TGTGCCAGCAGCTTAGCCTGGACAACTTCTAGCAATCAGCCCCAGCATTTT
TRBV7-9,TRBJ2-3,NA,once,CASSLGGGGADTQYF,TGTGCCAGCAGCTTAGGGGGAGGGGGCGCAGATACGCAGTATTTT
TRBV7-9,TRBJ2-3,NA,NA,CASSLGGVHTDTQYF,TGTGCCAGCAGCTTAGGGGGGGTACACACAGATACGCAGTATTTT
TRBV4-1,TRBJ1-4,NA,NA,CASSRGWNRDFEKLFF,TGCGCCAGCAGCCGCGGCTGGAACAGGGACTTTGAAAAACTGTTTTTT
TRBV19,TRBJ1-3,NA,few,CASRINTSGNTIYF,TGTGCCAGTAGGATAAACACCTCTGGAAACACCATATATTTT
TRBV20-1,TRBJ2-3,NA,NA,CSASPLIFYTDTQYF,TGCAGTGCTAGTCCCCTCATCTTCTACACAGATACGCAGTATTTT
TRBV12-3/TRBV12-4,TRBJ2-7,TRBD1,NA,CASSLGQGYEQYF,TGTGCCAGCAGTCTCGGACAGGGCTACGAGCAGTACTTC
TRBV6-5,TRBJ1-1,NA,NA,CASKLKGVRTEAFF,TGTGCCAGCAAGCTGAAAGGGGTCCGCACTGAAGCTTTCTTT
TRBV30,TRBJ2-2,NA,NA,CAWSVQGTGELFF,TGTGCCTGGAGTGTCCAAGGGACCGGGGAGCTGTTTTTT
TRBV7-8,TRBJ1-2,NA,few,CASSLFGTRYGYTF,TGTGCCAGCAGCCTATTCGGGACACGGTATGGCTACACCTTC
TRBV4-2,TRBJ2-7,NA,once,CASSQVVGEYEQYF,TGTGCCAGCAGCCAAGTTGTAGGAGAGTACGAGCAGTACTTC
TRBV5-4,TRBJ1-2,NA,NA,CASSKGLYGYTF,TGTGCCAGCAGCAAGGGACTATATGGCTACACCTTC
TRBV27,TRBJ1-5,NA,NA,CASSLSGVQPQHF,TGTGCCAGCAGTTTGTCAGGGGTTCAGCCCCAGCATTTT
TRBV28,TRBJ2-4,TRBD2,few,CASSLLLAGALAKNIQYF,TGTGCCAGCAGTTTACTACTAGCGGGGGCCCTAGCCAAAAACATTCAGTACTTC
TRBV10-1,TRBJ2-5,NA,once,CASSESGEGVETQYF,TGCGCCAGCAGTGAGTCGGGGGAGGGGGTAGAGACCCAGTACTTC